This paragraph reports one T cell receptor beta chain. Its specificity is unknown. The source of the sample is a study of T-cell reconstitution after alpha-beta-depleted transplantation in children. Unique molecular identifiers were incorporated during preparation of the TCRbeta library. TCRdb recomputed calls from the PCR reads with MiXCR, one row per CDR3 protein. The table includes approximately 980,000 distinct CDR3 sequences, under 30% detected once. Study results and limitations: Elevated TCRbeta diversity at day 60 was traced, in some patients, to surviving recipient T cells and thymic progenitors. After one year, T-cell counts and TCRbeta diversity mostly came from new T cells.

Trimming pared 3 bases from V and 7 bases from J, leaving 8 bases between. This CDR3 is 12 amino acids long. The sequence was collected from a boy in the first two years of life who had a stem cell transplant for SCID, so the T cells may come from the graft donor. The sample here was PBMCs, mostly from graft donor cells, taken 360 days after TCRalphabeta/CD19-depleted stem cell transplant. The V and J genes are TRBV12-3 or TRBV12-4 and TRBJ2-3; D not resolved. Here the CDR3 DNA reads TGTGCCAGCAGTTTTGCGACCAATACGCAGTATTTT. This codes for CASSFATNTQYF.